Listed below are T cell receptor beta chains from one sample, sequenced in a study of T cells in Graves' hyperthyroidism and ophthalmopathy. In TCRdb, the multiplex PCR reads were re-called with MiXCR into one record per CDR3 protein. The table lists 300,000 to 450,000 distinct CDR3 sequences, approximately 13% of them singletons. Sequencing input: blood. These TCRs come from a man aged 25 to 40 with Graves' hyperthyroidism that later progressed to Graves' ophthalmopathy. Each CDR3 is given with its conserved first and last residue. D genes are given only for firm matches. Clone sizes are given selectively: once, few, many, or a class where the clone is expanded.

CDR3	DNA	V	J	D	size
CASSLLDRGLLAFF	TGTGCCAGCAGTTTACTGGACAGGGGGTTGTTAGCTTTCTTT	TRBV28	TRBJ1-1	TRBD1	few
CASSPWTGEDGYTF	TGTGCCAGCAGCCCCTGGACAGGGGAGGATGGCTACACCTTC	TRBV7-9	TRBJ1-2	TRBD1	many
CASSRQVGRNEQFF	TGTGCCAGCAGTCGACAGGTCGGTCGGAATGAGCAGTTCTTC	TRBV6-1	TRBJ2-1	.	.
CSVDRDRAFGYTF	TGCAGCGTTGACCGGGACAGAGCTTTTGGCTACACCTTC	TRBV29-1	TRBJ1-2	TRBD1	many
CASSSQGFAQYF	TGTGCCAGCAGCTCCCAGGGTTTTGCCCAGTACTTC	TRBV7-9	TRBJ2-5	.	many
CASSIGQRGPYEQYF	TGTGCCAGTAGTATCGGGCAGCGGGGCCCCTACGAGCAGTACTTC	TRBV19	TRBJ2-7	TRBD2	.
CASSRPGPNEQYF	TGTGCCAGCAGCCGTCCAGGGCCCAACGAGCAGTACTTC	TRBV7-9	TRBJ2-7	.	many
CASSQGRTYEQYF	TGTGCCAGCAGCCAAGGGAGAACTTACGAGCAGTACTTC	TRBV14	TRBJ2-7	.	many
CSVGLPNQPQHF	TGCAGCGTTGGACTGCCTAATCAGCCCCAGCATTTT	TRBV29-1	TRBJ1-5	.	few
CARGRGGDSYNEQFF	TGTGCCAGAGGGAGGGGCGGCGACTCCTACAATGAGCAGTTCTTC	TRBV2	TRBJ2-1	TRBD2	.
CASSHPGTSSYNEQFF	TGCGCCAGCAGCCACCCCGGGACTAGCTCCTACAATGAGCAGTTCTTC	TRBV4-1	TRBJ2-1	TRBD2	many
CASSQIDTQYF	TGTGCCAGCAGCCAGATCGATACGCAGTATTTT	TRBV3-1	TRBJ2-3	.	.
CASSYPGLVTDTQYF	TGTGCCAGCAGCTACCCGGGACTAGTGACAGATACGCAGTATTTT	TRBV7-8	TRBJ2-3	TRBD2	few
CASRRQGIVEKLFF	TGTGCCAGCAGGCGACAGGGGATTGTGGAAAAACTGTTTTTT	TRBV6-2/TRBV6-3	TRBJ1-4	TRBD1	.
CASSLAPRRNEQFF	TGTGCCAGCAGCTTAGCGCCCCGAAGGAATGAGCAGTTCTTC	TRBV7-2	TRBJ2-1	.	.
CSARALKYTEAFF	TGCAGTGCTAGAGCCCTCAAATACACTGAAGCTTTCTTT	TRBV20-1	TRBJ1-1	.	.
CASSYDISYEQYF	TGTGCCAGCAGTTACGACATCTCCTACGAGCAGTACTTC	TRBV12-3/TRBV12-4	TRBJ2-7	.	many
CASSLASGTGELFF	TGTGCCAGCAGCTTAGCTTCAGGCACCGGGGAGCTGTTTTTT	TRBV7-2	TRBJ2-2	.	many
CASSQDSGKRRFNEQHF	TGTGCCAGCAGCCAAGATTCCGGGAAAAGGAGGTTTAACGAGCAGCACTTC	TRBV3-1	TRBJ2-7	.	.
CATSRDREGRFETQYF	TGTGCCACCAGCAGAGATCGGGAGGGTCGGTTTGAGACCCAGTACTTC	TRBV15	TRBJ2-5	TRBD2	few
CSAAWALNTEAFF	TGCAGTGCTGCGTGGGCCTTGAACACTGAAGCTTTCTTT	TRBV20-1	TRBJ1-1	.	many
CASSPLGQSNSPLHF	TGCGCCAGCAGCCCTTTAGGACAGAGCAATTCACCCCTCCACTTT	TRBV5-1	TRBJ1-6	.	many
CASSPDSGGSYEQYF	TGTGCCAGCAGCCCCGACAGCGGGGGATCCTACGAGCAGTACTTC	TRBV7-9	TRBJ2-7	TRBD2	many
CASSQPDGGYGYTF	TGCGCCAGCAGCCAACCCGACGGGGGATATGGCTACACCTTC	TRBV4-1	TRBJ1-2	.	.
CASSWDSYYEQYF	TGTGCCAGCAGCTGGGACAGTTACTACGAGCAGTACTTC	TRBV28	TRBJ2-7	TRBD1	many
CASSEVETQYF	TGTGCCAGCAGTGAGGTGGAGACCCAGTACTTC	TRBV2	TRBJ2-5	.	.
CASSRHTPSGNTIYF	TGTGCCAGCAGCCGTCATACACCGTCTGGAAACACCATATATTTT	TRBV12-3/TRBV12-4	TRBJ1-3	.	many
CASSFGDNNSPLHF	TGTGCCAGCAGTTTCGGGGATAATAATTCACCCCTCCACTTT	TRBV27	TRBJ1-6	.	many
CASHGRNYGYTF	TGTGCCAGCCACGGCAGAAACTATGGCTACACCTTC	TRBV11-2	TRBJ1-2	.	.
CASSGRTGVYSNQPQHF	TGTGCCAGCAGTGGACGGACAGGGGTTTATAGCAATCAGCCCCAGCATTTT	TRBV28	TRBJ1-5	TRBD1	many
CASRLTQNTGELFF	TGTGCCAGCAGGCTGACACAGAACACCGGGGAGCTGTTTTTT	TRBV2	TRBJ2-2	.	many
CASSPPSGARLSSYEQYF	TGTGCCAGCTCACCACCGTCGGGCGCCAGGCTGAGCTCCTACGAGCAGTACTTC	TRBV18	TRBJ2-7	.	.
CASSITGSGELFF	TGTGCCAGCAGCATTACGGGTTCCGGGGAGCTGTTTTTT	TRBV11-2	TRBJ2-2	.	many
CASSEWEEKPQHF	TGTGCCAGCAGTGAATGGGAGGAAAAGCCCCAGCATTTT	TRBV6-1	TRBJ1-5	.	few
CASGRTGEGNEQFF	TGCGCCAGCGGCAGGACAGGGGAGGGGAATGAGCAGTTCTTC	TRBV10-2	TRBJ2-1	TRBD1	.
CASSPPSDQETQYF	TGTGCCAGCTCACCACCGTCGGACCAAGAGACCCAGTACTTC	TRBV18	TRBJ2-5	.	many
CASSVSVIQEQFF	TGTGCCAGCAGCGTATCGGTAATACAGGAGCAGTTCTTC	TRBV9	TRBJ2-1	.	.
CASGPTVSDSIGGYTF	TGTGCTAGTGGGCCCACGGTTTCTGATTCTATCGGAGGCTACACCTTC	TRBV12-5	TRBJ1-2	.	.
CASSLGGGGTQYF	TGTGCCAGCAGCTTAGGAGGAGGAGGGACCCAGTACTTC	TRBV7-9	TRBJ2-5	.	many
CASRWPSGTLSTDTQYF	TGTGCCAGCAGATGGCCCTCCGGGACACTGAGCACAGATACGCAGTATTTT	TRBV7-9	TRBJ2-3	.	many
CASQTQVTPYEQYF	TGTGCCAGCCAGACCCAGGTAACCCCCTACGAGCAGTACTTC	TRBV28	TRBJ2-7	.	.
CASSFLNGAGANVLTF	TGTGCCAGCAGTTTCCTTAATGGGGCTGGGGCCAACGTCCTGACTTTC	TRBV12-3/TRBV12-4	TRBJ2-6	.	few
CASSQYGTGAHNEQFF	TGCGCCAGCAGCCAGTACGGGACAGGGGCCCACAATGAGCAGTTCTTC	TRBV4-1	TRBJ2-1	TRBD1	.
CAIRLTANYGYAF	TGTGCCATCAGACTGACAGCTAACTATGGCTACGCCTTC	TRBV10-3	TRBJ1-2	.	few
CASSHLLRQGRTEAFF	TGCGCCAGCAGCCACCTTTTAAGGCAGGGGCGGACTGAAGCTTTCTTT	TRBV4-1	TRBJ1-1	.	.